The TCR beta chain under discussion was sequenced for a study of shared clonotypes between healthy human individuals. Study-wide context: CD4 naive and memory got three plates each, CD8 naive two, CD8 memory one. Study-wide points: The study found about 4.6% of naive CD4 clonotypes shared across several donors.

From germline, CDR1 is LGHNA and CDR2 YNFKEQ. V lost 1 base and J lost 3; bases outside the gene matches: 10. This CDR3 has 19 amino acids. Generated by immunoSEQ multiplex PCR, the TCRdb table keeps only in-frame clones and is missing some. The sample lists around 180,000 clones, roughly 93% occurring once. In regard to this clone: Its cognate antigen is unknown.

The chain links TRBV4-2 to TRBJ2-2; TRBD2 aligns across 11 bases. This receptor was identified in a woman under 40 in good health. Sequenced input: naive CD4+ T cells sorted from blood. Subset: CD45RA+ positively selected. CDR3 sequence: CASSQGLAGSRKDTGELFF. The CDR3 DNA reads as TGTGCCAGCAGCCAAGGACTAGCGGGATCTAGGAAAGACACCGGGGAGCTGTTTTTT.